Described below is a single T cell receptor (beta chain) sequence and its context. This receptor's antigen is unknown. It has no much larger one-base neighbor in the sample; base qualities were not kept. V is pruned by 6 bases and J by 4 bases, leaving 8 bases of the junction without a gene match. The CDR3 contains 14 residues, cysteine and phenylalanine counted. Of the read, only the CDR3 DNA is kept; its 42 bases are in frame from base 1. CDR1 and CDR2 are read off the germline V gene (reference sequence) as DFQATT and SNEGSKA. The data were obtained in a study of T cell repertoires in cytomegalovirus infection (dated by TCRdb to about 2019). Background on the whole study: Because public TCR beta signatures pointed to carriage of CMV infection together with the matching HLA type, the HLA type of each donor mattered for the analysis.

The instrument given in TCRdb is Illumina HiSeq 1500. TCRdb's own reprocessing of the public reads used fastp at Q25 and MiXCR and kept productive beta chains. Merged by CDR3 protein, the rows form single entries marked with the most common genes and DNA. Counted in this sample were about 440,000 distinct CDR3 sequences; under 40% of them appeared once. Of the sample, approximately 13% falls within the top ten clones. Study-wide findings and limitations: The ex vivo response was dominated by HLA-C-restricted CMV-specific TCR beta clonotypes, which also provided the single most frequent clonotype in two of eight donors. In both this cohort and an independent cohort of 352 donors, the cumulative frequency of public TCR beta family members distinguished carriers of CMV infection plus the relevant HLA type.

The receptor was isolated from a human donor in good health (CMV status not recorded). Some clones in this sample may be carry-over from other donors' samples. The V gene is TRBV20-1 and the J gene is TRBJ2-1; TRBD2 aligns with 8 central bases. Sequencing was carried out using PBMCs. The CDR3: CSATASGRYNEQFF. The DNA sequence is TGCAGTGCAACCGCTAGCGGGCGATACAATGAGCAGTTCTTC.